This paragraph covers one T cell receptor (beta chain) sequence. The sample originates from a study of control samples from healthy donors and cancer patients. CDR1 is SEHNR and CDR2 is FQNEAQ in the germline V gene (reference sequence). Unmatched junction bases numbered 2, after V lost 3 bases and J lost 4 bases. CDR3 length: 15 amino acids. Data came from immunoSEQ multiplex PCR; TCRdb stores just in-frame clones and leaves some out. This table has about 86,000 clones, roughly 91% appearing once. The receptor's source is a woman in her 50s with colorectal cancer. The sample taken for sequencing was PBMCs. The J gene is TRBJ1-5, the V gene TRBV7-9; 11 bases fit TRBD1. CDR3 nucleotides: TGTGCCAGCAGCTTTGGGACAGGGGGGAATCAGCCCCAGCATTTT. It encodes CASSFGTGGNQPQHF.